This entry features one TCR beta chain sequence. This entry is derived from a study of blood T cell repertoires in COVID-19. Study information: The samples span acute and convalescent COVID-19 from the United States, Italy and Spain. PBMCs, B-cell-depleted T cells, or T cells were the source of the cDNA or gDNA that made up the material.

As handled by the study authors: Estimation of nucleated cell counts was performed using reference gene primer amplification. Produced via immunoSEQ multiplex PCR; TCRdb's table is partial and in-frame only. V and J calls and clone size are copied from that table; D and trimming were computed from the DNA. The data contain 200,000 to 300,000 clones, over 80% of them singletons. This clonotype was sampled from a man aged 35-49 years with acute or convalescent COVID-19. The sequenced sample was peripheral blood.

CDR3: CASSLGQANYEQYF. The CDR3 coding sequence is TGTGCCAGCAGCCTGGGACAGGCAAATTACGAGCAGTACTTC. The chain couples TRBV7-2 to TRBJ2-7, with 8 bases that match TRBD1. J gave up 4 bases and V 5 bases, and 7 bases lay outside the gene matches. Germline V CDR1 and CDR2: SGHTA, FQGNSA. The CDR3 spans 14 residues.